This is a list of T cell receptor beta chains from one sample in a study of control samples from healthy donors and cancer patients. Assay used: immunoSEQ multiplex PCR; TCRdb lists only in-frame clones, some missing. The data contain 57,000 or so clones, nearly 90% of them singletons. Sequenced material: PBMCs. The receptors derive from a man aged 55-75 years with colorectal cancer. Both conserved end residues are part of each CDR3. D genes are given only for firm matches.

CDR3 protein | CDR3 length | J gene | V gene | D gene
CASSIAGAGELFF | 13 | TRBJ2-2 | TRBV19 | -
CASSLQAFVGNEQYF | 15 | TRBJ2-7 | TRBV5-1 | -
CASSSIGLAELFF | 13 | TRBJ2-1 | TRBV2 | TRBD2
CATSGGVINTEAFF | 14 | TRBJ1-1 | TRBV15 | -
CASSLYTGQETQYF | 14 | TRBJ2-5 | TRBV5-1 | -
CASSALGGTVKETQYF | 16 | TRBJ2-5 | TRBV6-1 | -
CASSPQGAPVKVTEAFF | 17 | TRBJ1-1 | TRBV6-6 | TRBD1
CASSLEGTDYTF | 12 | TRBJ1-2 | TRBV12-3/TRBV12-4 | -
CASSPRTGAGNTEAFF | 16 | TRBJ1-1 | TRBV7-9 | -
CASSMTGPGGNEQFF | 15 | TRBJ2-1 | TRBV19 | -
CASSSRTVFNEKLFF | 15 | TRBJ1-4 | TRBV5-1 | -
CASNPGQGVPDTQYF | 15 | TRBJ2-3 | TRBV9 | TRBD1
CASGQGAIQPQHF | 13 | TRBJ1-5 | TRBV2 | TRBD1
CASSHGTSGGAGEQFF | 16 | TRBJ2-1 | TRBV11-3 | TRBD2
CASSLAGRNFGNTIYF | 16 | TRBJ1-3 | TRBV7-8 | -
CASSLRHMNTEAFF | 14 | TRBJ1-1 | TRBV23-1 | -
CASSSIGTIGHSPLHF | 16 | TRBJ1-6 | TRBV7-8 | -
CASSFSGGALDTQYF | 15 | TRBJ2-3 | TRBV5-1 | TRBD2
CSAGGQWESYTF | 12 | TRBJ1-2 | TRBV29-1 | TRBD1
CASSLPGDWYEQYF | 14 | TRBJ2-7 | TRBV28 | -
CASGYTSGGAREQFF | 15 | TRBJ2-1 | TRBV6-5 | TRBD2
CASRSEQPNTEAFF | 14 | TRBJ1-1 | TRBV7-6 | -
CASGNGTGGSYEQYF | 15 | TRBJ2-7 | TRBV27 | TRBD1
CASSLGQSTEAFF | 13 | TRBJ1-1 | TRBV5-1 | -
CATSRDDPRQGAGEQYF | 17 | TRBJ2-7 | TRBV15 | TRBD1
CATSDFGNEQYF | 12 | TRBJ2-7 | TRBV24-1 | -
CASRTGGVGELFF | 13 | TRBJ2-2 | TRBV19 | TRBD1
CASSLVRGDTQYF | 13 | TRBJ2-3 | TRBV7-2 | -
CASSWGQGGTYEQYF | 15 | TRBJ2-7 | TRBV5-5 | TRBD1
CASSIGQYNSPLHF | 14 | TRBJ1-6 | TRBV19 | -
CATSVSLGGYEQYF | 14 | TRBJ2-7 | TRBV15 | -
CSVRAGSNQPQHF | 13 | TRBJ1-5 | TRBV29-1 | -
CASSTWTSLNTEAFF | 15 | TRBJ1-1 | TRBV11-1 | -
CASSPRGGPYEQYF | 14 | TRBJ2-7 | TRBV18 | -
CASSYAEGRSPYEQYF | 16 | TRBJ2-7 | TRBV6-6 | -
CASSLSENTEAFF | 13 | TRBJ1-1 | TRBV12-3/TRBV12-4 | -
CASSLDPLGAGNTIYF | 16 | TRBJ1-3 | TRBV5-1 | -
CASSRGLAQDTQYF | 14 | TRBJ2-3 | TRBV18 | TRBD2
CASSLTGISGAGSYNEQFF | 19 | TRBJ2-1 | TRBV7-3 | TRBD2
CAWSRPPGTEAFF | 13 | TRBJ1-1 | TRBV30 | -
CASSPGEWQFF | 11 | TRBJ2-1 | TRBV9 | -
CATIVGDPNNEQFF | 14 | TRBJ2-1 | TRBV24-1 | -
CASSRQGSYNSPLHF | 15 | TRBJ1-6 | TRBV6-5 | TRBD1
CASSTYGLGEDTQYF | 15 | TRBJ2-3 | TRBV7-2 | -
CAMGWQNEQFF | 11 | TRBJ2-1 | TRBV6-5 | -
CASRLDSRVTDTQYF | 15 | TRBJ2-3 | TRBV6-5 | -
CASSTLINPSSYNSPLHF | 18 | TRBJ1-6 | TRBV28 | -
CASSLGVSGNTIYF | 14 | TRBJ1-3 | TRBV5-1 | -
CASSPREASTDTQYF | 15 | TRBJ2-3 | TRBV19 | -
CASSLAGTGALRDIQYF | 17 | TRBJ2-4 | TRBV7-2 | TRBD1
CASSDSSSGANVLTF | 15 | TRBJ2-6 | TRBV6-4 | -
CASSPILGVNTEAFF | 15 | TRBJ1-1 | TRBV4-2 | -
CASSPGTGGGTGELFF | 16 | TRBJ2-2 | TRBV3-1/TRBV3-2 | TRBD1
CASSQDIGGAYEQYF | 15 | TRBJ2-7 | TRBV3-1/TRBV3-2 | TRBD2
CASSSAGFGTDTQYF | 15 | TRBJ2-3 | TRBV7-9 | -